The 26 T cell receptor beta chains below were found in one sample sequenced in a study of ipilimumab plus nivolumab after autologous stem cell transplantation. The assay was immunoSEQ multiplex PCR, and TCRdb's table has in-frame clones only and misses some. This sample has around 20,000 clones, with 70% to 85% found just once. The specimen comprised PBMCs, sampled in a trial of ipilimumab plus nivolumab as post-transplant consolidation. These receptor sequences come from a male donor with diffuse large B-cell lymphoma.

The chain links TRBV14 to TRBJ2-3, with TRBD2 matching 7 bases. The CDR3 covers 15 residues. V trimming: 6 bases; J trimming: 4 bases; junction bases outside the gene matches: 10. CDR1 is SGHDN, CDR2 FVKESK, per germline. The CDR3 region has the DNA TGTGCCAGCAGTGACGTAGCGGGTCGGGCAGATACGCAGTATTTT. Translating gives CASSDVAGRADTQYF.

V usage is TRBV11-2 and J usage is TRBJ1-4; a weak D match, TRBD1 (6 bases). CDR1 and CDR2 from the germline V gene are SGHAT and FQNNGV. The CDR3 runs to 15 residues. V dropped 6 bases and J dropped 3 bases, with 14 bases sitting between them. The CDR3, as DNA: TGTGCCAGCAGTCAGGGGACTGGGGCTAATGAAAAACTGTTTTTT. It specifies CASSQGTGANEKLFF. Supplemented by reference TRBV11-2 and TRBJ1-4, the full variable domain reads EAGVAQSPRYKIIEKRQSVAFWCNPISGHATLYWYQQILGQGPKLLIQFQNNGVVDDSQLPKDRFSAERLKGVDSTLKIQPAKLEDSAVYLCASSQGTGANEKLFFGSGTQLSVL.

CDR3 protein: CASRNLNQPQHF. Here the CDR3 DNA reads TGTGCCAGCAGAAACCTCAATCAGCCCCAGCATTTT. The rearrangement links TRBV7-2 to TRBJ1-5; D gene unclear. The CDR3 has 12 amino acids. The V end lost 6 bases, the J end lost 3 bases, and 6 bases lay between the germline ends. From germline, CDR1 is SGHTA and CDR2 FQGNSA. Variable domain in full (rest from reference TRBV7-2 and TRBJ1-5): GAGVSQSPSNKVTEKGKDVELRCDPISGHTALYWYRQSLGQGLEFLIYFQGNSAPDKSGLPSDRFSAERTGGSVSTLTIQRTQQEDSAVYLCASRNLNQPQHFGDGTRLSIL.

This clone was seen just once. This sequence joins TRBV19 and TRBJ1-3; D is unclear. CDR3 size: 13 residues. V lost 3 bases and J lost 3, with 6 bases in between. The germline V gene has CDR1 LNHDA and CDR2 SQIVND (reference sequence). The CDR3 spells CASSMGFGNTIYF. The CDR3 DNA follows: TGTGCCAGTAGTATGGGTTTTGGAAACACCATATATTTT.

This rearrangement joins TRBV10-2 to TRBJ2-1; 10 bases line up with TRBD2. The CDR3 contains 16 residues. In germline, CDR1 is WSHSY, CDR2 SAAADI. V lost 4 bases and J lost 5; bases outside the gene matches: 8. The DNA for the CDR3 is TGCGCCAGCAGTGGGAAAGCGGGAGGGTTTAACAATGAGCAGTTCTTC. It specifies CASSGKAGGFNNEQFF.

The chain links TRBV11-3 to TRBJ1-1; D uncertain. Germline V gives CDR1 SGHNT, CDR2 YENEEA. The CDR3 is made up of 12 amino acids. V was shortened by 0 bases and J by 11 bases, with 10 bases between the two germline ends. As DNA, the CDR3 is TGTGCCAGCAGCTTAGATTTCACAATGGCTTTCTTT. This codes for CASSLDFTMAFF.

The rearrangement uses TRBV5-1 and TRBJ2-3; D is perhaps TRBD1 (5 bases). V dropped 3 bases and J dropped 4 bases, with 12 bases sitting between them. Germline V gives CDR1 SGHRS, CDR2 YFSETQ. This CDR3 is built from 14 residues. The CDR3 coding sequence is TGCGCCAGCAGCTCTTACTGGGGCGCAGATACGCAGTATTTT. As protein: CASSSYWGADTQYF.

This clone was found once. The chain is built from TRBV9 and TRBJ1-5; D is possibly TRBD1 (6 bases). Trimming shortened V by 2 bases and J by 3 bases, and 12 bases separated the two germline ends. This CDR3 contains 15 residues. The germline V gene has CDR1 SGDLS and CDR2 YYNGEE. In DNA form, the CDR3 reads TGTGCCAGCAGCGTCAACCGGGACACCAATCAGCCCCAGCATTTT. This translates into CASSVNRDTNQPQHF.

The chain employs TRBV6-6 and TRBJ2-1; 13 bases are shared with TRBD2. CDR3 size: 15 residues. The germline gives CDR1 MNHNY, CDR2 SVGAGI (reference sequence). Trimming removed 5 bases from V and 8 bases from J; junction bases left unmatched: 6. CDR3 sequence: CASSETSGGQDEQFF. CDR3 sequence (DNA): TGTGCCAGCAGTGAGACTAGCGGGGGGCAGGATGAGCAGTTCTTC.

This clone was counted ten times or more. V and J are TRBV5-1 and TRBJ2-3; 7 bases line up with TRBD2. CDR3 length: 15 residues. V dropped 2 bases and J dropped 4; count of bases not matched to a gene: 7. Germline-derived CDR1 and CDR2 are SGHRS and YFSETQ. CDR3 region: CASSLSSGWADTQYF. The CDR3 nucleotides read TGCGCCAGCAGCTTATCTAGCGGATGGGCAGATACGCAGTATTTT.

By proportion, this clone is medium-sized. V and J are TRBV5-1 and TRBJ1-2; TRBD1 matches at 8 bases. CDR1 and CDR2 from the germline V gene are SGHRS and YFSETQ. The CDR3 length is 15 residues. With V trimmed by 3 bases and J by 7 bases, 11 bases remained unmatched. CDR3 DNA: TGCGCCAGCAGCTCCACGGACAGGGATCTATCTGGCTACACCTTC. This translates into CASSSTDRDLSGYTF.

This sequence joins TRBV5-6 and TRBJ2-5, with 12 bases identical to TRBD1. The V and J ends lost 4 bases and 6 bases, in that order; junction bases with no gene match: 7. CDR3 length: 15 residues. Germline assignment: CDR1 SGHDT and CDR2 YYEEEE. In DNA form, the CDR3 reads TGTGCCAGCAGCCCGGGGACAGGGGGCGCGAAGACCCAGTACTTC. This encodes CASSPGTGGAKTQYF.

This clone was counted between two and nine times. The chain couples TRBV7-9 to TRBJ2-1; no definite D call. V lost 3 bases and J lost 4, with 1 base in between. Germline V lookup: CDR1 SEHNR, CDR2 FQNEAQ (reference sequence). The CDR3 contains 11 residues. The CDR3, as DNA: TGTGCCAGCAGCTTTTACAATGAGCAGTTCTTC. As protein: CASSFYNEQFF.

The V and J genes are TRBV10-3 and TRBJ1-2; 7 bases match TRBD1. The V and J ends lost 9 bases and 1 base, in that order; junction bases with no gene match: 14. This CDR3 spans 16 amino acids. CDR1 is ENHRY and CDR2 is SYGVKD in the germline V gene. The CDR3 region is CAISISRDSNNYGYTF. The CDR3 region has the DNA TGTGCCATTTCTATTTCCCGGGACAGTAATAACTATGGCTACACCTTC.

J is TRBJ2-5 and V is TRBV5-1; possible D gene TRBD1, 5 bases. The V end lost 0 bases, the J end lost 4 bases, and 13 bases lay between the germline ends. CDR3 length: 15 residues. Germline V gives CDR1 SGHRS, CDR2 YFSETQ. The chain's CDR3 is CASSLVGQGRETQYF. The CDR3 coding sequence is TGCGCCAGCAGCTTGGTCGGGCAGGGTCGAGAGACCCAGTACTTC.

The V gene is TRBV7-9, the J gene TRBJ2-3; D gene ambiguous. The CDR3 has 14 residues. CDR1 and CDR2 from the germline V gene are SEHNR and FQNEAQ (reference sequence). V lost 1 base and J lost 2, with 7 bases in between. The CDR3 bases are TGTGCCAGCAGCTTAGAACAGTACACAGATACGCAGTATTTT. Its protein is CASSLEQYTDTQYF. The whole variable domain, filled in from reference TRBV7-9 and TRBJ2-3, reads DTGVSQNPRHKITKRGQNVTFRCDPISEHNRLYWYRQTLGQGPEFLTYFQNEAQLEKSRLLSDRFSAERPKGSFSTLEIQRTEQGDSAMYLCASSLEQYTDTQYFGPGTRLTVL.

The chain links TRBV7-3 to TRBJ2-3, with unresolved D. Germline CDR1 is SGHTA and CDR2 is FQGTGA. This CDR3 is built from 13 residues. With 2 bases removed from V and 5 bases from J, the gap between germline ends came to 8 bases. This CDR3 reads CASSLDPEDTQYF. The CDR3 DNA reads as TGTGCCAGCAGCTTAGATCCCGAAGATACGCAGTATTTT.

This clone was recorded once. The chain combines TRBV29-1 with TRBJ2-5; a weak D match, TRBD2 (5 bases). Germline V gene sequence: CDR1 SQVTM, CDR2 ANQGSEA. V dropped 7 bases and J dropped 7 bases, with 10 bases sitting between them. The CDR3 runs 10 residues. Here the CDR3 DNA reads TGCAGCGCAGGAAGCGGGACCCAGTACTTC. It specifies CSAGSGTQYF.

CDR3 residues: CASTPPLGGISSYNEQFF. DNA for the CDR3: TGTGCCAGCACTCCACCCCTCGGGGGGATCAGCTCCTACAATGAGCAGTTCTTC. The chain is built from TRBV7-9 and TRBJ2-1, with 7 bases lining up with TRBD2. This CDR3 contains 18 residues. The germline CDR1 and CDR2 sequences are SEHNR and FQNEAQ (reference sequence). The junction had 15 bases not matched to a gene; V was cut back by 7 bases and J by 0 bases.

V usage is TRBV28 and J usage is TRBJ1-5, with 7 bases that match TRBD1. The CDR3 length is 15 residues. Trimming cost V 5 bases and J 5 bases; bases outside gene matches: 9. CDR1 is MDHEN and CDR2 is SYDVKM in the germline V gene. This CDR3 is CASSPLGDRDQPQHF. The CDR3 bases are TGTGCCAGCAGTCCCCTAGGAGACAGGGATCAGCCCCAGCATTTT.

The chain employs TRBV19 and TRBJ2-2, with 7 nucleotides matching TRBD2. The J segment lost 1 base and the V segment lost 4 bases, leaving 0 bases of the junction unmatched. Germline values: CDR1 LNHDA, CDR2 SQIVND (reference sequence). This CDR3 has 14 residues. This CDR3 reads CASSTSGNTGELFF. The CDR3 region has the DNA TGTGCCAGTAGTACTAGCGGGAACACCGGGGAGCTGTTTTTT.

This chain links TRBV4-1 with TRBJ2-7; no clear D gene. The CDR3 is 13 amino acids. Per germline, CDR1 MGHRA and CDR2 YSYEKL. The ends were cut back, 0 bases at V and 4 bases at J, with 7 bases in the middle. Here the CDR3 DNA reads TGCGCCAGCAGCCAAGAGGCCCAATACGAGCAGTACTTC. This translates into CASSQEAQYEQYF.

This sequence joins TRBV7-9 and TRBJ2-5; possibly TRBD1 for D (6 bases). CDR3 length equals 15 residues. With 5 bases removed from V and 5 bases from J, the gap between germline ends came to 18 bases. Germline V gene lookup returns CDR1 SEHNR and CDR2 FQNEAQ (reference sequence). CDR3: CASSLWTAPEETQYF. CDR3 bases: TGTGCCAGCAGCCTGTGGACAGCCCCGGAGGAGACCCAGTACTTC.

The gene calls are TRBV7-3 and TRBJ2-1; 9 nucleotides line up with TRBD2. Trimming removed 1 base from V and 1 base from J; junction bases left unmatched: 2. Germline V gene data show CDR1 as SGHTA and CDR2 as FQGTGA. The CDR3 consists of 16 residues. The CDR3, as DNA: TGTGCCAGCAGCTTAAATAGCGGGAGTTCCTACAATGAGCAGTTCTTC. Its translation: CASSLNSGSSYNEQFF.

This chain uses TRBV5-1 with TRBJ1-1, with D perhaps matching TRBD1 (6 bases). Trimming removed 2 bases at V and 0 bases at J, with 14 bases between. The CDR3 extends over 16 amino acids. The germline V gene has CDR1 SGHRS and CDR2 YFSETQ. The CDR3 DNA reads as TGCGCCAGCAGCTTAATAGGGGGAGTCATGAACACTGAAGCTTTCTTT. Amino acid sequence: CASSLIGGVMNTEAFF.

This clone was found a few times. The chain combines TRBV2 with TRBJ1-1; TRBD1 is a possible D gene (6 bases). The CDR3 extends over 14 amino acids. V was pared by 6 bases and J by 5 bases, with 16 bases between. The germline gives CDR1 SNHLY, CDR2 FYNNEI. This CDR3 reads CASRSGVGETEAFF. CDR3 coding DNA: TGTGCCAGCAGGTCAGGGGTAGGAGAGACTGAAGCTTTCTTT. The whole variable domain, filled in from reference TRBV2 and TRBJ1-1, reads EPEVTQTPSHQVTQMGQEVILRCVPISNHLYFYWYRQILGQKVEFLVSFYNNEISEKSEIFDDQFSVERPDGSNFTLKIRSTKLEDSAMYFCASRSGVGETEAFFGQGTRLTVV.